Described below is a single TCR beta chain sequence and its context. Its antigen is undetermined. Data came from immunoSEQ multiplex PCR; TCRdb stores just in-frame clones and leaves some out. The sample records hundreds of thousands of clones, 85% to 95% being singletons. This sample was included in a study of T cell responses to AZD1222 COVID-19 vaccine. Notes on the study in general: Following two doses of AZD1222, Spike-specific TCR breadth and depth rose. Regions 160-218 and 743-854 held dominance among vaccine-associated CD4 TCRs, which spanned spike. Donors skewed white British and female; clonal diversity was possibly underestimated. The study identified only six AZD1222 recipients as seropositive at baseline.

Germline-derived CDR1 and CDR2 are MDHEN and SYDVKM. The CDR3 length is 15 residues. V lost 6 bases to trimming and J lost 6 bases; unmatched junction nucleotides: 14. Sequenced here: peripheral blood, sampled on day 0 of MenACWY control vaccination. The rearrangement links TRBV28 to TRBJ2-7, with 7 bases fitting TRBD2. This clonotype was obtained from an adult in good health. CDR3 DNA sequence: TGTGCCAGCAGCTACGCGGCAGGGAGGGTAAGCGAGCAGTACTTC. This encodes CASSYAAGRVSEQYF.